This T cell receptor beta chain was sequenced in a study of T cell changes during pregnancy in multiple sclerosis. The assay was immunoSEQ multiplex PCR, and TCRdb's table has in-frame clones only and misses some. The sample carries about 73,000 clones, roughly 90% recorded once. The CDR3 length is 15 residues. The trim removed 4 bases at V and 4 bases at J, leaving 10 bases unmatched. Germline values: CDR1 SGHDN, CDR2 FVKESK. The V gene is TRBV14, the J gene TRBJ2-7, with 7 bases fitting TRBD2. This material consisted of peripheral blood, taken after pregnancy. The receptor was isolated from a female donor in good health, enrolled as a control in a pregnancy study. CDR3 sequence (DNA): TGTGCCAGCAGCCGCGGGGTAGCGGGTTGGTACGAGCAGTACTTC. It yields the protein CASSRGVAGWYEQYF.